This T cell receptor beta chain was sequenced for a study of vaccination effects on CD4 cells after COVID-19. Notes on this clone: Its target is not known.

Libraries were prepared by immunoSEQ multiplex PCR; TCRdb keeps only in-frame clonotypes and omits some of them. The sample yields about 41,000 clones, roughly 70% seen once. Trimming removed 1 base at V and 2 bases at J, with 17 bases between. Germline V gives CDR1 SGHTA, CDR2 FQGNSA. This CDR3 comprises 18 residues. Within the ViraFEST assay, antigen-specific CD4+ T cells underwent expansion with viral peptide pools prior to sequencing. Scientists isolated CD4+ T cells after a roughly nine-day culture period ended. Vaccine recipients, nucleocapsid antibody negative, had no prior SARS-CoV-2 infection.

This TCR was recovered from a human donor who received a COVID-19 vaccine. Sequenced here: CD4+ T cells from PBMCs cultured with HCoV-OC43 spike peptides, sampled before COVID-19 vaccination. Subset: HCoV-OC43 spike overlapping peptide pool stimulation. The chain recombines TRBV7-2 with TRBJ2-2; D gene ambiguous. CDR3 in amino acids: CASSLVKTWELNTGELFF. The CDR3 DNA follows: TGTGCCAGCAGCTTAGTTAAAACCTGGGAACTTAACACCGGGGAGCTGTTTTTT.